This TCR beta chain was captured by sequencing in a study of T cell responses to AZD1222 COVID-19 vaccine (dated by TCRdb to the early 2020s). With respect to the entire study: A total of about 250 trial participants underwent TCR sequencing, of whom about 210 had received two doses of AZD1222 and 26 had received two doses of the MenACWY control vaccine. Trial participants were enrolled by age into 18-55, 56-69 and 70-plus year subgroups, with roughly 160, 29 and 62 TCR-sequenced participants respectively. General findings and caveats noted by the study authors: In the small 56-69-year group, the increase in depth fell short of significance, most likely because of low power. Because no day 14 peak-response samples were available, the repertoires could be characterized only after the peak T cell response. Spike-specific TCR breadth and depth rose significantly after two AZD1222 doses compared with day 0 and with MenACWY recipients. Conclusions about previously exposed vaccinees are limited because only six or seven AZD1222 recipients were SARS-CoV-2 seropositive at baseline. Vaccine-associated CD4 TCRs spanned the whole spike protein, with dominant responses in regions 160-218 and 743-854. Most participants were white British and females outnumbered males, and the authors suggested that clonal diversity may have been underestimated. Nearly half of unique spike-specific TCRs reportedly recognized epitopes outside regions mutated in the B.1.351 and B.1.1.7 variants.

This clone was seen only a few times. Its binding antigen is unknown. Base quality data are lacking; no much larger clone is found one base away. Via the germline V gene, CDR1 is SNHLY and CDR2 FYNNEI. The junction carries 16 bases between V and J, which are trimmed by 6 bases and 2 bases respectively. Spanning cysteine to phenylalanine, the CDR3 consists of 15 amino acids. Left in the record is the CDR3 DNA by itself, 45 bases read in frame from the first base. The CDR3 regions of human TCRbeta chains were subjected to immunosequencing. Concerning the study's data processing: Repertoire TCRs were checked for matches against a reference library of SARS-CoV-2-specific TCRs that had been generated using the MIRA antigen-specificity platform. Breadth was defined as the fraction of unique TCRs that were SARS-CoV-2-associated. Depth was defined as the fraction of total T cells that were SARS-CoV-2-associated. Each spike-specific TCR was assigned to its reactive spike region and to a CD4 or CD8 class using the MIRA data. Log10-transformed breadth and depth values were compared by one-way ANOVA with Sidak's multiple comparisons tests. Imported from immuneACCESS, the table was reduced by TCRdb to in-frame sequences with V and J called. These copies leave out some clones; in studies compared against another copy, an unresolved V gene accounts for under half, and the cause of the remainder is not known. D and trimming come from the DNA, and the V and J calls and clone size come from that table. In all, the sample holds fewer than 200,000 clones, and 88% of those were seen once. In total, the top ten clones hold about 24% of the sample.

This specimen's time point label, interpreted: about 28 days (+/-7) after the second vaccine dose. AZD1222 recipients whose second dose came at about 4 weeks and those whose second dose came at about 12 weeks were combined into one group, since spike-specific TCR depth and breadth did not differ between the two schedules. Samples from vaccinated people were obtained from the UK trials COV001 and COV002, which included a single-blind randomized controlled phase 2/3 trial of AZD1222 (ChAdOx1 nCoV-19) in healthy adults. For TCRbeta chain sequencing, PBMC samples were collected from trial participants at day 0 and at day 28 after the second dose.

Specimen: peripheral blood, collected 28 days after the second AZD1222 dose. The chain couples TRBV2 to TRBJ1-2, with the D gene call left open. This clonotype was obtained from an adult who received the AZD1222 COVID-19 vaccine. The CDR3 is CASRANYDINYGYTF. The nucleotide sequence is TGTGCCAGCAGGGCCAACTACGACATCAACTATGGCTACACCTTC.